The next 27 T cell receptor beta chains were all read from a single sample in a study of metastatic and nonmetastatic thyroid tumors. TCRdb redid the clone calls on the PCR reads using MiXCR. The sample lists around 19,000 clones; roughly 31% were seen once. No patient received treatment before thyroid surgery. Source material: blood. These TCRs come from a female donor with papillary thyroid cancer or a benign thyroid nodule (not recorded which). Some clones in this sample may be carry-over from other donors' samples.

The chain has TRBV6-4 and TRBJ2-3; 9 bases match TRBD1. This CDR3 is built from 15 residues. Per the germline V gene, CDR1 is MRHNA and CDR2 is SNTAGT. V dropped 4 bases and J dropped 2; count of bases not matched to a gene: 4. CDR3 loop: CASSAEQGATDTQYF. CDR3 nucleotide sequence: TGTGCCAGCAGTGCCGAACAGGGGGCCACAGATACGCAGTATTTT.

By its share, this clone is medium-sized. The rearrangement links TRBV28 to TRBJ1-5; D gene unclear. Germline V gives CDR1 MDHEN, CDR2 SYDVKM. The CDR3 is 14 residues long. The V end was cut by 3 bases, the J end by 4 bases, with 10 bases between. The CDR3 sequence: CASSLRRENQPQHF. The CDR3 DNA sequence: TGTGCCAGCAGTTTGAGAAGGGAAAATCAGCCCCAGCATTTT.

The rearrangement joins TRBV18 to TRBJ2-3, with D hard to call. Trimming removed 1 base at V and 0 bases at J, with 8 bases between. The CDR3 is 15 residues long. The germline V gene encodes CDR1 KGHSH and CDR2 LQKENI. The CDR3 DNA sequence: TGTGCCAGCTCACCACGGGTGGAGAGCACAGATACGCAGTATTTT. It encodes CASSPRVESTDTQYF.

This clone was counted many times. The CDR3 bases are TGTGCCACCAGTCTCACTAGCGGGGCCGGGGAGCTGTTTTTT. Translating it yields CATSLTSGAGELFF. The gene calls are TRBV15 and TRBJ2-2, with TRBD2 identical over 10 bases. V shed 6 bases and J 6 bases; nucleotides not matched to a gene: 4. CDR1 is LNHNV, CDR2 YYDKDF, per germline (reference sequence). The CDR3 contains 14 residues.

This clone showed up just a few times. A much larger clone differs by one base, so this may be a read error. V gene TRBV6-2 or TRBV6-3 combines with J gene TRBJ2-7; 8 bases are shared with TRBD1. This CDR3 has 15 residues. Trimming removed 0 bases from V and 6 bases from J; junction bases left unmatched: 7. Looked up from germline, CDR1 is MNHEY and CDR2 is SVGEGT. In nucleotides, the CDR3 is TGTGCCAGCAGTTACTCCGGGGCAGGGGGCGTCGAGCAGTACTTC. Translation: CASSYSGAGGVEQYF.

This clone was recorded at least ten times. The rearrangement uses TRBV24-1 and TRBJ1-5; D unclear. CDR3 length: 15 amino acids. Per the germline V gene, CDR1 is KGHDR and CDR2 is SFDVKD. V lost 4 bases to trimming and J lost 6 bases, with 15 bases between them. The CDR3 sequence: CATSDNRGSGQPQHF. As DNA, the CDR3 is TGTGCCACCAGTGACAACCGGGGATCGGGTCAGCCCCAGCATTTT.

A few counts support this clone. This rearrangement joins TRBV7-8 to TRBJ2-7; D might be TRBD1 or TRBD2, each matching 5 bases. Trimming removed 2 bases at V and 5 bases at J, with 13 bases between. Germline CDR1 and CDR2: SGHVS and FQNEAQ. The CDR3 is 14 amino acids. This CDR3 reads CASSLLRDGDEQYF. DNA for the CDR3: TGTGCCAGCAGCTTACTCAGGGACGGTGACGAGCAGTACTTC.

This clone was seen at least ten times. The chain is built from TRBV6-1 and TRBJ1-2; D remains unclear. V was shortened by 0 bases and J by 3 bases, with 5 bases between the two germline ends. Germline V gene sequence: CDR1 MNHNS, CDR2 SASEGT. This CDR3 is 13 amino acids long. CDR3 in amino acids: CASSEAGYYGYTF. DNA for the CDR3: TGTGCCAGCAGTGAAGCAGGGTACTATGGCTACACCTTC.

This clone was counted ten times or more. The chain carries TRBV4-3 and TRBJ2-2; no reliable D call. The germline V gene encodes CDR1 LGHNA and CDR2 YSLEER. This CDR3 spans 15 amino acids. The V end lost 1 base, the J end lost 3 bases, and 9 bases lay between the germline ends. CDR3 protein: CASSQGLRDTGELFF. The CDR3, as DNA: TGCGCCAGCAGCCAAGGTTTGAGAGACACCGGGGAGCTGTTTTTT.

The rearrangement links TRBV20-1 to TRBJ2-7; 8 nucleotides line up with TRBD1. The length of the CDR3 is 13 residues. Germline V gene data show CDR1 as DFQATT and CDR2 as SNEGSKA (reference sequence). V shed 6 bases and J 2 bases; nucleotides not matched to a gene: 6. The CDR3 spells CSAPDRVTYEQYF. The DNA of the CDR3 is TGCAGTGCGCCGGACAGGGTTACCTACGAGCAGTACTTC.

V is TRBV30 and J is TRBJ1-3; no definite D call. CDR1 is GTSNPN, CDR2 SVGIG, per germline (reference sequence). Trimming took off 0 bases at V and 0 bases at J, with 3 bases between the two ends. CDR3 length: 13 residues. In nucleotides, the CDR3 is TGTGCCTGGAGTGTGGGCTCTGGAAACACCATATATTTT. Its protein product is CAWSVGSGNTIYF.

This clone showed up just a few times. In DNA form, the CDR3 reads TGTGCCACCAGCAGAGGGGGGCGGTCGGGCGAGCAGTACTTC. Its translation: CATSRGGRSGEQYF. The chain links TRBV15 to TRBJ2-7, with D perhaps matching TRBD1 (6 bases). There are 14 residues in the CDR3. Germline CDR1 is LNHNV and CDR2 is YYDKDF (reference sequence). V dropped 1 base and J dropped 6 bases, with 13 bases sitting between them.

This clone has at least ten counts. J is TRBJ2-1 and V is TRBV20-1; tentatively, D is TRBD2 (7 bases). The CDR3 spans 15 residues. V lost 1 base and J 7 bases, leaving 17 bases between the germline ends. The germline gives CDR1 DFQATT, CDR2 SNEGSKA (reference sequence). CDR3 amino acids: CSARARGGQGNEQFF. DNA of the CDR3: TGCAGTGCTAGAGCTAGGGGGGGCCAAGGGAATGAGCAGTTCTTC.

This clone was seen a handful of times. The chain is built from TRBV5-4 and TRBJ2-3; D not resolved. The CDR3 runs 14 residues. In germline, CDR1 is SGHNT, CDR2 YYREEE (reference sequence). V was shortened by 4 bases and J by 6 bases, with 15 bases between the two germline ends. CDR3 bases: TGTGCCAGCAGCCGCACGGCCAAGTGGGATACGCAGTATTTT. Translated, it gives CASSRTAKWDTQYF.

This clone is deemed medium-sized. This chain connects TRBV5-1 to TRBJ2-1; 10 bases fit TRBD2. Germline V lookup: CDR1 SGHRS, CDR2 YFSETQ. The CDR3 sequence is 15 residues long. The V and J ends lost 0 bases and 6 bases, in that order; junction bases with no gene match: 3. The CDR3 coding sequence is TGCGCCAGCAGCTTGGGACTAGCGGGTGTCAATGAGCAGTTCTTC. Residues: CASSLGLAGVNEQFF.

The chain joins TRBV6-1 to TRBJ2-7; D may be TRBD1 (6 bases). CDR1 and CDR2 from the germline V gene are MNHNS and SASEGT. The CDR3 loop spans 14 amino acids. V was shortened by 5 bases and J by 4 bases, with 15 bases between the two germline ends. The CDR3 DNA reads as TGTGCCAGCAGTCATAACAGGGAACGGTACGAGCAGTACTTC. Residues: CASSHNRERYEQYF.

V and J are TRBV20-1 and TRBJ1-6; D is uncertain. V gave up 5 bases and J gave up 7 bases, with 30 bases separating them. CDR3 length: 19 residues. Germline CDR1 is DFQATT and CDR2 is SNEGSKA (reference sequence). The chain's CDR3 is CSAGRSVGIQGKFNSPLHF. DNA of the CDR3: TGCAGTGCTGGCAGGTCTGTGGGTATCCAAGGAAAGTTCAATTCACCCCTCCACTTT.

V is TRBV27 and J is TRBJ2-1, with 13 bases fitting TRBD2. Germline V gives CDR1 MNHEY, CDR2 SMNVEV (reference sequence). V was pared by 7 bases and J by 3 bases, with 6 bases of the junction left unmatched. The CDR3 has 16 residues. In DNA form, the CDR3 reads TGTGCCAGCACTATACTAGCGGGAGGGCGCTACAATGAGCAGTTCTTC. This gives the protein CASTILAGGRYNEQFF.

In its sample, this clone was seen a few times. J is TRBJ1-1 and V is TRBV6-1, with unresolved D. CDR1 and CDR2 (germline): MNHNS, SASEGT. Trimming cost V 6 bases and J 7 bases, with 15 bases left between them. CDR3 length equals 13 residues. The CDR3 DNA reads as TGTGCCAGCAGCGTTGACCAGGATTTTGAAGCTTTCTTT. This codes for CASSVDQDFEAFF.

The rearrangement joins TRBV6-1 to TRBJ1-5; no clear D. Germline V gene data show CDR1 as MNHNS and CDR2 as SASEGT. The CDR3 is 12 residues long. V lost 8 bases to trimming and J lost 0 bases, with 5 bases between them. As DNA, the CDR3 is TGTGCCAGCGCATTTAGCAATCAGCCCCAGCATTTT. Protein product: CASAFSNQPQHF.

This clone was observed many times. This chain joins TRBV7-2 and TRBJ2-1; either TRBD1 or TRBD2 may supply D (6 bases each). This CDR3 contains 15 residues. The V end was cut by 4 bases, the J end by 8 bases, with 18 bases between. Germline V CDR1 and CDR2: SGHTA, FQGNSA. CDR3 DNA sequence: TGTGCCAGCAGCTCGACTAGGGACAAGGGGGATGAGCAGTTCTTC. Translated: CASSSTRDKGDEQFF.

V usage is TRBV12-3 or TRBV12-4 and J usage is TRBJ1-2; possibly TRBD1 for D (5 bases). Trimming shortened V by 5 bases and J by 0 bases, and 10 bases separated the two germline ends. The CDR3 extends over 14 amino acids. CDR3 protein: CASSPPGTNYGYTF. The CDR3 nucleotides are TGTGCCAGCAGTCCTCCAGGGACTAACTATGGCTACACCTTC.

This chain uses TRBV4-1 with TRBJ2-7; 7 bases map to TRBD2. The CDR3 totals 15 residues. J gave up 8 bases and V 4 bases, and 14 bases lay outside the gene matches. Germline assignment: CDR1 MGHRA and CDR2 YSYEKL. The CDR3 is CASSRYTSVDGKQYF. The CDR3 DNA reads as TGCGCCAGCAGCCGTTATACTAGCGTGGATGGCAAGCAGTACTTC.

This sequence joins TRBV9 and TRBJ2-7; D is undetermined. This CDR3 region has 15 residues. Germline CDR1 SGDLS, CDR2 YYNGEE. V was clipped by 0 bases and J by 7 bases, with 17 bases between them. CDR3 loop: CASSVAPAPEKEQYF. DNA for the CDR3: TGTGCCAGCAGCGTAGCTCCAGCCCCGGAGAAAGAGCAGTACTTC.

This clone has ten or more counts. A much more abundant neighbour one base away suggests this may be a read error. The sample holds other DNA sequences that translate to the same CDR3. This chain uses TRBV4-3 with TRBJ1-4; 7 bases align to TRBD1. Germline V gene data show CDR1 as LGHNA and CDR2 as YSLEER. The CDR3 spans 15 residues. The CDR3 region has the DNA TGCGCCAGCAGCCAAGGGCAGGGGGAGGTTGAAAAACTGTTTTTC. Residues: CASSQGQGEVEKLFF.

This rearrangement joins TRBV20-1 to TRBJ2-1; 7 bases match TRBD1. Germline CDR1 and CDR2: DFQATT and SNEGSKA (reference sequence). V shed 5 bases, J shed 7 bases, and the junction held 5 bases outside the gene matches. The CDR3 length is 12 residues. DNA for the CDR3: TGCAGTGCTCGACAGGGTTTTAATGAGCAGTTCTTC. It codes for CSARQGFNEQFF.

The chain links TRBV12-3 or TRBV12-4 to TRBJ1-2, with a possible D match to TRBD1 (5 bases). V dropped 1 base and J dropped 8 bases, with 5 bases sitting between them. This CDR3 comprises 11 residues. CDR3 in amino acids: CASSLGTGYTF. The DNA of the CDR3 is TGTGCCAGCAGTTTAGGGACAGGCTACACCTTC.